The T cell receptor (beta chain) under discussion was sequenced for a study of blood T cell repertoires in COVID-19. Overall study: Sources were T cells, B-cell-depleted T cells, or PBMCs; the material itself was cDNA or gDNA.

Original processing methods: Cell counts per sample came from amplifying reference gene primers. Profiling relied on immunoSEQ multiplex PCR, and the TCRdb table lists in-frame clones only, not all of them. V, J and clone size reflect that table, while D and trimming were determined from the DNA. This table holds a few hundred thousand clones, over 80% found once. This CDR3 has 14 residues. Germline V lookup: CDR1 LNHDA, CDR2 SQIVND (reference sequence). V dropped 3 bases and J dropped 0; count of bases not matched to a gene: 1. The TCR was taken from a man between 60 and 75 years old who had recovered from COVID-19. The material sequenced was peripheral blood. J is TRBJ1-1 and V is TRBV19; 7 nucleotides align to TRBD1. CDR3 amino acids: CASSIDRVNTEAFF. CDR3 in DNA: TGTGCCAGTAGTATCGACAGGGTGAACACTGAAGCTTTCTTT.